The sequence of this TCR beta chain was determined in a study of spatial heterogeneity in lung cancer. Background on the study: A strong correlation was found between TCR transcript counts in tumor regions and a T cell module score derived from matched bulk RNA-seq. Broader study findings: Higher tumor mutation counts went along with higher counts of expanded intratumoral alpha and beta TCRs.

Relative to its sample, this clonotype is large. Its antigen is unknown. Time point meaning: sample taken at primary tumor resection. TCRdb re-called the 5' RACE reads with MiXCR, one entry per CDR3 protein. The sample includes approximately 1,000 distinct CDR3 sequences, about 10% of them seen just once. Per germline, CDR1 MDHEN and CDR2 SYDVKM. This CDR3 contains 15 residues. Trimming cost V 3 bases and J 1 base, with 12 bases left between them. This receptor was taken from a male donor with early-stage non-small cell lung cancer. Sequencing was performed on lung tumor tissue, taken at surgery. This chain uses TRBV28 with TRBJ2-5; tentatively, D is TRBD1 (5 bases). The CDR3, as DNA: TGTGCCAGCAGTTTTCGACAGAGCCCCCAAGAGACCCAGTACTTC. It encodes CASSFRQSPQETQYF.